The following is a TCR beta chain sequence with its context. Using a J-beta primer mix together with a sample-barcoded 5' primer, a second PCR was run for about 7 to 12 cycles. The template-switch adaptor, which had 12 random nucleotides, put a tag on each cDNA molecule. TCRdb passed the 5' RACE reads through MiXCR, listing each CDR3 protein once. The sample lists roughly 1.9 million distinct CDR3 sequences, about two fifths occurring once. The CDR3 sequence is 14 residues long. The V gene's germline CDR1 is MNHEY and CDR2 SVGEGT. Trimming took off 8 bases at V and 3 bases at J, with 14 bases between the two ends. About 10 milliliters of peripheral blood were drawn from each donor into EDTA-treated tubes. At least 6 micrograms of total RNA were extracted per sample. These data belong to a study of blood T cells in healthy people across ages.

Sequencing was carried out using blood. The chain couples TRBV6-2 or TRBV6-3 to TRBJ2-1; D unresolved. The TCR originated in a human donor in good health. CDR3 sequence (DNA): TGTGCCAGCGAACCGAATCGTCTCTACAATGAGCAGTTCTTC. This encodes CASEPNRLYNEQFF.